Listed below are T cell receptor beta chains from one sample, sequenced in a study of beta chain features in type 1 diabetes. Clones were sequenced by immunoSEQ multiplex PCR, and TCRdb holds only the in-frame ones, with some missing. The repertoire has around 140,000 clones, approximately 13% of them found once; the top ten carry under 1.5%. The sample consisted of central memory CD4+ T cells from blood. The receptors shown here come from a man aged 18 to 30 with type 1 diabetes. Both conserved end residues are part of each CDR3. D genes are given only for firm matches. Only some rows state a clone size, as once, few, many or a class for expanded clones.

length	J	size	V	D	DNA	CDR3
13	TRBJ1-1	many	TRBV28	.	TGTGCCAGCAGTCAGCGACAGTACACTGAAGCTTTCTTT	CASSQRQYTEAFF
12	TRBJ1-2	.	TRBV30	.	TGTGCCTGGAGTTCATCTGTAGGGGGCTACACCTTC	CAWSSSVGGYTF
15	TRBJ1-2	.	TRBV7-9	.	TGTGCCAGCAGCTTAGAGGCAGGGACCGACTATGGCTACACCTTC	CASSLEAGTDYGYTF
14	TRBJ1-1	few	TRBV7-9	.	TGTGCCAGCAGTCCCAGGGTACTGGGCACTGAAGCTTTCTTT	CASSPRVLGTEAFF
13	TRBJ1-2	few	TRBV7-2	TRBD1	TGTGCCAGCAGCGGGACAGGGGGGGTAGGCTACACCTTC	CASSGTGGVGYTF
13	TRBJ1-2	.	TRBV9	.	TGTGCCAGCAGCCGTCTCCCAACCTATGGCTACACCTTC	CASSRLPTYGYTF
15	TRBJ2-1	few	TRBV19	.	TGTGCCAGTAGCACTCACCTCCGGGAGCACAATGAGCAGTTCTTC	CASSTHLREHNEQFF
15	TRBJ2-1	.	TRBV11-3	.	TGTGCCAGCAGCTTATTGAGCGCGGGATACAATGAGCAGTTCTTC	CASSLLSAGYNEQFF
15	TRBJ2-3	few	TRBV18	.	TGTGCCAGCACCACGAACGGGGGACCCACAGATACGCAGTATTTT	CASTTNGGPTDTQYF
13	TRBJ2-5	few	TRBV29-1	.	TGCAGCGTGCCACCCGGGGCCCAAGAGACCCAGTACTTC	CSVPPGAQETQYF
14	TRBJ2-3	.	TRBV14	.	TGTGCCAGCAGCGCCCGGGTAAACACAGATACGCAGTATTTT	CASSARVNTDTQYF
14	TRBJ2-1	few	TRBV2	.	TGTGCCAGCAGTGAAATCCCGGGGGGCGACCCTCAGTTCTTC	CASSEIPGGDPQFF
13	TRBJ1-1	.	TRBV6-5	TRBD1	TGTGCCAGCGCCCGACAGGGAGACACTGAAGCTTTCTTT	CASARQGDTEAFF
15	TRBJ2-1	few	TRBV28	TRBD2	TGTGCCAGCAGTTTAAGTGCTAGCGGGTTAACAGAGCAGTTCTTC	CASSLSASGLTEQFF
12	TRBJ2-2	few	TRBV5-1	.	TGCGCCAGCAGCTTTAGCTCCGGGGAGCTGTTTTTT	CASSFSSGELFF
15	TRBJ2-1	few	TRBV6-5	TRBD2	TGTGCCAGCAGCCAACTAGCGGGGCCCTACAATGAGCAGTTCTTC	CASSQLAGPYNEQFF
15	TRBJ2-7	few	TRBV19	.	TGTGCCAGTACAGCTCGGGCAGAAGGATTCTACGAGCAGTACTTC	CASTARAEGFYEQYF
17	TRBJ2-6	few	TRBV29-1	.	TGCAGCGCCACCTCGAGGGGCTCATCGTCCGGGGCCAACGTCCTGACTTTC	CSATSRGSSSGANVLTF
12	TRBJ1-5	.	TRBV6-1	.	TGTGCCACGGTCGATAGCAATCAGCCCCAGCATTTT	CATVDSNQPQHF
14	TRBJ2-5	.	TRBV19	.	TGTGCCAGTAAGCCCTCCACTGGCCAAGAGACCCAGTACTTC	CASKPSTGQETQYF
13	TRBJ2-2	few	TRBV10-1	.	TGCGCCAGCGGTTCAGGGTTCACCGGGGAGCTGTTTTTT	CASGSGFTGELFF
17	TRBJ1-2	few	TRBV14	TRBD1	TGTGCCAGCAGCCAAGATTCACCAAGGACAGGGGACTATGGCTACACCTTC	CASSQDSPRTGDYGYTF
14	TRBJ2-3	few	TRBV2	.	TGTGCCAGCAGCCAGGGTATTAGCACAGATACGCAGTATTTT	CASSQGISTDTQYF
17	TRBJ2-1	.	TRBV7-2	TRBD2	TGTGCCAGCAGCTCTACTAGCGGGGCGAGCTCCTACAATGAGCAGTTCTTC	CASSSTSGASSYNEQFF
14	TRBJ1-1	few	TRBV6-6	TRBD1	TGTGCCAGCAGCCCTCAGGGGGGGTACACTGAAGCTTTCTTT	CASSPQGGYTEAFF
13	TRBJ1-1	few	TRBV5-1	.	TGCGCCAGCAGCTTGGAGAGGGACACTGAAGCTTTCTTT	CASSLERDTEAFF
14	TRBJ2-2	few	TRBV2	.	TGTGCCAGCAGCGACATCTCGAACACCGGGGAGCTGTTTTTT	CASSDISNTGELFF
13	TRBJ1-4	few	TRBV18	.	TGTGCCAGCTCACCAGACCTAAATGAAAAACTGTTTTTT	CASSPDLNEKLFF
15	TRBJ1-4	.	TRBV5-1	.	TGCGCCAGCAGCTTGGAGGCGCATGGGGGTGAAAAACTGTTTTTT	CASSLEAHGGEKLFF
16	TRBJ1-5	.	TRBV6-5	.	TGTGCCAGCAGTTACTCGATTTCCGGGGGTCAGCGGCCCCAGCATTTT	CASSYSISGGQRPQHF
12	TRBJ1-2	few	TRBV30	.	TGTTCCAGTACAGGGCCCAACTATGGCTACACCTTC	CSSTGPNYGYTF
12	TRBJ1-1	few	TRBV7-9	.	TGTGCCAGCAGTTTAGTAAGCCGAGCGGCTTTCTTT	CASSLVSRAAFF
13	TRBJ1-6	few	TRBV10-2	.	TGCGCCAGCCACGAACACCCGAATTCACCCCTCCACTTT	CASHEHPNSPLHF
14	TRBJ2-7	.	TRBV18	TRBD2	TGTGCCAGCCAGGGACTAGCGGGGACCTACGAGCAGTACTTC	CASQGLAGTYEQYF